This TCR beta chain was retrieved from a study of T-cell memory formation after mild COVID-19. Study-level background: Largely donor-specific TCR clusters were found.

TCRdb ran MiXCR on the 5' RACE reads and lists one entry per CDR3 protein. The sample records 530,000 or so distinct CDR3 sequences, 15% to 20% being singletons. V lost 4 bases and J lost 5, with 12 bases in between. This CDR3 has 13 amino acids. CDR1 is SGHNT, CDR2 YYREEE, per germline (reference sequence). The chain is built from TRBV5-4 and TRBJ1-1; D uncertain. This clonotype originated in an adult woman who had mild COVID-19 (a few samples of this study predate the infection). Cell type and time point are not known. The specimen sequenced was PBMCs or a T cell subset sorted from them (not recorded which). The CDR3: CASSMRTVTEAFF. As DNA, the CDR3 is TGTGCCAGCAGCATGCGGACGGTGACTGAAGCTTTCTTT.